This record concerns one T cell receptor beta chain sequence. Antigen specificity is unknown. A clone one base away is much larger, so this may be a read error. This specimen comes from a study of blood T cells in healthy people across ages. Study conclusions and caveats: TCR beta diversity correlated strongly with naive T cell percentage. Naive and antigen-experienced cells could not be conclusively compared, given unsorted PBMCs. Age advanced and TCR beta diversity per million T cells fell, roughly linearly. Both higher diversity and more naive CD4+ cells marked long-lived donors when set against aged donors.

CDR1 is PRHDT, CDR2 FYEKMQ, per germline (reference sequence). This CDR3 comprises 15 residues. V was pared by 2 bases and J by 6 bases, with 16 bases between. Sample-barcoded 5' priming and a J-beta primer mix drove a second PCR of about 6 to 12 cycles. One entry per CDR3 protein results from TCRdb running MiXCR on the 5' RACE reads. The sample has about 730,000 distinct CDR3 sequences; more than 40% are singletons. The sequence was collected from a woman between 55 and 75 years old in good health. The chain is built from TRBV13 and TRBJ2-5; maybe TRBD2 (5 bases). Sequenced input: blood. CDR3 sequence reads: CASSLKLPEAKTQYF. DNA of the CDR3: TGTGCCAGCAGCTTAAAGCTCCCGGAGGCAAAGACCCAGTACTTC.